The rows below give T cell receptor beta chains drawn from one sample of a study of T cell changes during pregnancy in multiple sclerosis. The table came from immunoSEQ multiplex PCR; TCRdb's copy has only in-frame clones and leaves some out. The sample lists about 59,000 clones, approximately 94% occurring once. Sequenced material: CD8+ T cells from peripheral blood mononuclear cells, taken after pregnancy. These receptors were collected from a female donor with multiple sclerosis, enrolled in a pregnancy study. The CDR3 runs from the conserved cysteine through the conserved F or W. The D gene is left open where the match is weak. Expanded clones are given a class, and other clones once, few, many or no size at all.

j_call: TRBJ1-3; clone_size: NA; d_call: NA; v_call: TRBV19; cdr3_nt: TGTGCCAGTAGTATGTACCAGGGGATAGGAAACACCATATATTTT; cdr3_aa: CASSMYQGIGNTIYF
j_call: TRBJ1-2; clone_size: NA; d_call: NA; v_call: TRBV25-1; cdr3_nt: TGTGCCAGCAGTGAATATAATGAGGCTAACTATGGCTACACCTTC; cdr3_aa: CASSEYNEANYGYTF
j_call: TRBJ2-2; clone_size: NA; d_call: NA; v_call: TRBV4-2; cdr3_nt: TGTGCCAGCAGCCAAGATAGTGGAACAGCAAACACCGGGGAGCTGTTTTTT; cdr3_aa: CASSQDSGTANTGELFF
j_call: TRBJ2-7; clone_size: NA; d_call: TRBD2; v_call: TRBV2; cdr3_nt: TGTGCCAGCCGCCTCAGCGGGGGGCTGCGCGAGCAGTACTTC; cdr3_aa: CASRLSGGLREQYF
j_call: TRBJ1-1; clone_size: once; d_call: NA; v_call: TRBV25-1; cdr3_nt: TGTGCCAGCAAGATGCTCGAGGGCACTGAAGCTTTCTTT; cdr3_aa: CASKMLEGTEAFF
j_call: TRBJ2-7; clone_size: NA; d_call: NA; v_call: TRBV5-4; cdr3_nt: TGTGCCAGCAGTCTCGAGTCCGCCTACGAGCAGTACTTC; cdr3_aa: CASSLESAYEQYF
j_call: TRBJ1-5; clone_size: NA; d_call: TRBD1; v_call: TRBV28; cdr3_nt: TGTGCCAGCAGTTGGGGGACAGGGTCGGGTCAGCCCCAGCATTTT; cdr3_aa: CASSWGTGSGQPQHF
j_call: TRBJ2-7; clone_size: once; d_call: NA; v_call: TRBV27; cdr3_nt: TGTGCCAGTAGGAGGGACGCCTACTACGAGCAGTACTTC; cdr3_aa: CASRRDAYYEQYF
j_call: TRBJ2-4; clone_size: NA; d_call: TRBD2; v_call: TRBV9; cdr3_nt: TGTGCCAGCAGCGTATCCAGGGAGGGCCCGAGGGACATTCAGTACTTC; cdr3_aa: CASSVSREGPRDIQYF
j_call: TRBJ2-7; clone_size: NA; d_call: TRBD1; v_call: TRBV11-2; cdr3_nt: TGTGCCAGCAGCCCGACAGGGCGGCTGGGCGAGCAGTACTTC; cdr3_aa: CASSPTGRLGEQYF
j_call: TRBJ2-7; clone_size: NA; d_call: TRBD1; v_call: TRBV14; cdr3_nt: TGTGCCAGCAGCTCCGGGACAGGGCCTCCCTACGAGCAGTACTTC; cdr3_aa: CASSSGTGPPYEQYF
j_call: TRBJ1-1; clone_size: once; d_call: TRBD1; v_call: TRBV6-1; cdr3_nt: TGTGCCAGCAGTTTATACCGGGACAGGGTCACTGAAGCTTTCTTT; cdr3_aa: CASSLYRDRVTEAFF
j_call: TRBJ2-3; clone_size: NA; d_call: NA; v_call: TRBV29-1; cdr3_nt: TGCAGCGTTGAAGATCATAGTGATACGCAGTATTTT; cdr3_aa: CSVEDHSDTQYF
j_call: TRBJ2-7; clone_size: NA; d_call: TRBD1; v_call: TRBV11-2; cdr3_nt: TGTGCCAGCAGGTTGGGACAGGGTCGCTCCTACGAGCAGTACTTC; cdr3_aa: CASRLGQGRSYEQYF
j_call: TRBJ2-7; clone_size: NA; d_call: NA; v_call: TRBV27; cdr3_nt: TGTGCCAGCAGCCTGGCGGGGTACCACTACGAGCAGTACTTC; cdr3_aa: CASSLAGYHYEQYF
j_call: TRBJ2-1; clone_size: NA; d_call: TRBD2; v_call: TRBV7-6; cdr3_nt: TGTGCCAGCAGCCCCGGGACTAGCGGTAATGAGCAGTTCTTC; cdr3_aa: CASSPGTSGNEQFF
j_call: TRBJ2-5; clone_size: NA; d_call: NA; v_call: TRBV7-9; cdr3_nt: TGTGCCAGCAGCTTAGGGACACTTCCTCAAGAGACCCAGTACTTC; cdr3_aa: CASSLGTLPQETQYF
j_call: TRBJ1-5; clone_size: NA; d_call: NA; v_call: TRBV5-4; cdr3_nt: TGTGCCAGCAGCTTGAAAGGCAGGGACCAGCATTTT; cdr3_aa: CASSLKGRDQHF
j_call: TRBJ1-4; clone_size: NA; d_call: NA; v_call: TRBV5-4; cdr3_nt: TGTGCCAGCAGCTTGGGACCCCAGGCCCGTAGGTTTTTT; cdr3_aa: CASSLGPQARRFF
j_call: TRBJ2-3; clone_size: NA; d_call: NA; v_call: TRBV28; cdr3_nt: TGTGCCAGCAGTACCCCACGGAGGAACACAGATACGCAGTATTTT; cdr3_aa: CASSTPRRNTDTQYF
j_call: TRBJ1-5; clone_size: NA; d_call: NA; v_call: TRBV19; cdr3_nt: TGTGCCAGTAGTATTTCCCGGTATAGCAATCAGCCCCAGCATTTT; cdr3_aa: CASSISRYSNQPQHF
j_call: TRBJ1-1; clone_size: NA; d_call: NA; v_call: TRBV7-9; cdr3_nt: TGTGCCAGCAGCCCTCCAGGGCCGAACACTGAAGCTTTCTTT; cdr3_aa: CASSPPGPNTEAFF
j_call: TRBJ1-4; clone_size: once; d_call: NA; v_call: TRBV12-5; cdr3_nt: TGTGCTAGTGGTTTGGTTGCGGAAAAACTGTTTTTT; cdr3_aa: CASGLVAEKLFF
j_call: TRBJ1-1; clone_size: NA; d_call: NA; v_call: TRBV5-4; cdr3_nt: TGTGCCAGCAGCTTCGGGGACACTGAAGCTTTCTTT; cdr3_aa: CASSFGDTEAFF
j_call: TRBJ2-7; clone_size: NA; d_call: NA; v_call: TRBV4-1; cdr3_nt: TGCGCCAGCAGCCAAGATGGCAACGAGCAGTACTTC; cdr3_aa: CASSQDGNEQYF
j_call: TRBJ2-7; clone_size: NA; d_call: NA; v_call: TRBV19; cdr3_nt: TGTGCCAGTAGTATAGGAGCGGGCTCTCGCGAGCAGTACTTC; cdr3_aa: CASSIGAGSREQYF
j_call: TRBJ2-2; clone_size: once; d_call: TRBD1; v_call: TRBV5-1; cdr3_nt: TGCGCCAGCAGCTTGCGGCAGGGGGCTTCCGGGGAGCTGTTTTTT; cdr3_aa: CASSLRQGASGELFF
j_call: TRBJ2-1; clone_size: NA; d_call: TRBD2; v_call: TRBV5-6; cdr3_nt: TGTGCCAGCAGCTATTGGTACGGGACTAGCGGGAGCTCCTACAATGAGCAGTTCTTC; cdr3_aa: CASSYWYGTSGSSYNEQFF
j_call: TRBJ2-7; clone_size: NA; d_call: TRBD1; v_call: TRBV11-2; cdr3_nt: TGTGCCAGCAGCCGGACCGGGACAGAAAGATACGAGCAGTACTTC; cdr3_aa: CASSRTGTERYEQYF
j_call: TRBJ1-5; clone_size: NA; d_call: NA; v_call: TRBV6-1; cdr3_nt: TGTGCCAGCAGTGAAGCGGCAGGGGATGGCAATCAGCCCCAGCATTTT; cdr3_aa: CASSEAAGDGNQPQHF
j_call: TRBJ1-1; clone_size: NA; d_call: NA; v_call: TRBV7-9; cdr3_nt: TGTGCCAGCAGCTTAGGAGGGCACACTGAAGCTTTCTTT; cdr3_aa: CASSLGGHTEAFF
j_call: TRBJ2-7; clone_size: NA; d_call: NA; v_call: TRBV6-1; cdr3_nt: TGTGCCAGCAGTGAGGCCAGGGGATACGAGCAGTACTTC; cdr3_aa: CASSEARGYEQYF
j_call: TRBJ1-5; clone_size: NA; d_call: NA; v_call: TRBV2; cdr3_nt: TGTGCCAGCATGGGGGCGAGCAATCAGCCCCAGCATTTT; cdr3_aa: CASMGASNQPQHF
j_call: TRBJ2-1; clone_size: NA; d_call: TRBD2; v_call: TRBV29-1; cdr3_nt: TGCAGCACAAGCGGGAGCCCAGGGAATGAGCAGTTCTTC; cdr3_aa: CSTSGSPGNEQFF
j_call: TRBJ2-1; clone_size: NA; d_call: NA; v_call: TRBV12-5; cdr3_nt: TGTGCTAGTGGTTTGGTGGGCCTGAGCCATGAGCAGTTCTTC; cdr3_aa: CASGLVGLSHEQFF
j_call: TRBJ1-5; clone_size: NA; d_call: NA; v_call: TRBV30; cdr3_nt: TGTGCCTGGAGTGCCATAAGGGGGTTAAACCAGCATTTT; cdr3_aa: CAWSAIRGLNQHF
j_call: TRBJ2-1; clone_size: NA; d_call: NA; v_call: TRBV5-6; cdr3_nt: TGTGCCAGCAGCTTCTCGGTTGTGTTAGCGGAAAACAATGAGCAGTTCTTC; cdr3_aa: CASSFSVVLAENNEQFF
j_call: TRBJ2-7; clone_size: NA; d_call: TRBD2; v_call: TRBV27; cdr3_nt: TGTGCCAGCAGTTTAACGGCGGGGGAGTACGAGCAGTACTTC; cdr3_aa: CASSLTAGEYEQYF
j_call: TRBJ1-1; clone_size: NA; d_call: TRBD1; v_call: TRBV19; cdr3_nt: TGTGCCAGTAATGGACAACAGGGGTACACTGAAGCTTTCTTT; cdr3_aa: CASNGQQGYTEAFF
j_call: TRBJ2-1; clone_size: once; d_call: NA; v_call: TRBV9; cdr3_nt: TGTGCCAGCAGCTCGGTCCTCTACAATGAGCAGTTCTTC; cdr3_aa: CASSSVLYNEQFF
j_call: TRBJ2-7; clone_size: NA; d_call: TRBD1; v_call: TRBV7-2; cdr3_nt: TGTGCCAGCAGCTTATGGCAAGAGGGGGCCAGGGTGGACGAGCAGTACTTC; cdr3_aa: CASSLWQEGARVDEQYF
j_call: TRBJ2-7; clone_size: NA; d_call: NA; v_call: TRBV5-4; cdr3_nt: TGTGCCAGCAGCCCCATCCAGGGGAGCTCCTACGAGCAGTACTTC; cdr3_aa: CASSPIQGSSYEQYF
j_call: TRBJ1-1; clone_size: NA; d_call: TRBD1; v_call: TRBV7-2; cdr3_nt: TGTGCCAGCAAGCCCTCGCCAGGGGGCACTGAAGCTTTCTTT; cdr3_aa: CASKPSPGGTEAFF